Given below is one T cell receptor (beta chain) in context. How the authors handled the data: It was from reference gene primer amplification that nucleated cell counts were estimated. Assay used: immunoSEQ multiplex PCR; TCRdb lists only in-frame clones, some missing. That table furnishes V, J and clone size, whereas the DNA furnished D and trimming. Among around 140,000 clones listed, about 80% were seen once. Trimming took 0 bases from V and 2 from J; bases not matched to a gene: 5. This CDR3 has 15 amino acids. Germline V gives CDR1 SGHRS, CDR2 YFSETQ. This sample was included in a study of blood T cell repertoires in COVID-19.

The sequencing sample was made of peripheral blood. The sequence derives from a human donor in a cohort sampled during active COVID-19. The chain combines TRBV5-1 with TRBJ2-7; TRBD2 agrees at 7 bases. The CDR3 bases are TGCGCCAGCAGCTTGGTTGGGGGGGAAGCCTACGAGCAGTACTTC. Protein product: CASSLVGGEAYEQYF.